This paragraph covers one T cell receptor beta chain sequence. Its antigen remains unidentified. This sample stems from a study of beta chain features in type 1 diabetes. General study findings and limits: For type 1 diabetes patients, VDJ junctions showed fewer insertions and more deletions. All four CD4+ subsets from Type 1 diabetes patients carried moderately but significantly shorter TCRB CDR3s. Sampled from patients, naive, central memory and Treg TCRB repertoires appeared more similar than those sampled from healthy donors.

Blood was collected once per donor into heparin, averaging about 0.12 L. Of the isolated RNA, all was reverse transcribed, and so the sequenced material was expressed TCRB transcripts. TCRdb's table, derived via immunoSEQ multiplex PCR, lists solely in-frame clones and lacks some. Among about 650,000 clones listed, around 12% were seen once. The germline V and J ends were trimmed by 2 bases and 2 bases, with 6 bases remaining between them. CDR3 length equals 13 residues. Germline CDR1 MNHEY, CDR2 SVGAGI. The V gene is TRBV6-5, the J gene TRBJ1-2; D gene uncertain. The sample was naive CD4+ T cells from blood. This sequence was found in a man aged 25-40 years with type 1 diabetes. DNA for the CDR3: TGTGCCAGCAGTTACGCAGCGAACTATGGCTACACCTTC. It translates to CASSYAANYGYTF.